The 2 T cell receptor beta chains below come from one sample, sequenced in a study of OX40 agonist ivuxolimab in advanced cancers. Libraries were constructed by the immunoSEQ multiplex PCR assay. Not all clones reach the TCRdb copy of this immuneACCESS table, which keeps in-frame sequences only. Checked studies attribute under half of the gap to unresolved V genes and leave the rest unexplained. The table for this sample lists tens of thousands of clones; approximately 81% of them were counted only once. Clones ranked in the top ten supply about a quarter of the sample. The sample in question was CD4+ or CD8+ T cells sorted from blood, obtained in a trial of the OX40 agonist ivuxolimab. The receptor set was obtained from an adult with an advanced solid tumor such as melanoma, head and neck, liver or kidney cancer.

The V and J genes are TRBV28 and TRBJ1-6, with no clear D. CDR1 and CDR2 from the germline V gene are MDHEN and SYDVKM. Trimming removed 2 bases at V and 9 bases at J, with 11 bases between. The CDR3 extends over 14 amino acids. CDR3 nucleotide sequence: TGTGCCAGCAGTTTACGGTCTGGGTTTTCACCCCTCCACTTT. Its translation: CASSLRSGFSPLHF.

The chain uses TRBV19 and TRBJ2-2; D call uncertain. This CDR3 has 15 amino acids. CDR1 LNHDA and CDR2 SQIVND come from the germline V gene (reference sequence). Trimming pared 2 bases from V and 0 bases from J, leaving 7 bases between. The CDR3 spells CASSILRTNTGELFF. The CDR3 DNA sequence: TGTGCCAGTAGTATACTACGGACGAACACCGGGGAGCTGTTTTTT.